The 12 T cell receptor beta chains listed next were all sequenced from one sample in a study of type 1 regulatory T cells. Their cognate antigens are unknown. TCRdb passed the reads through MiXCR, listing each CDR3 protein once. The sample lists some 21,000 distinct CDR3 sequences; approximately 51% were seen once. Sequenced material: cultured T cells, either the whole culture or a sorted T cell fraction (not recorded which). These receptors were taken from a human donor in good health.

The chain recombines TRBV27 with TRBJ1-6; no clear D gene. The CDR3 length is 11 residues. V was pared by 10 bases and J by 5 bases, with 6 bases between. The V gene's germline CDR1 is MNHEY and CDR2 SMNVEV (reference sequence). CDR3 in amino acids: CAKGNNSPLHF. CDR3 nucleotides: TGTGCCAAAGGAAATAATTCACCCCTCCACTTT.

This clonotype was counted between two and nine times. The chain carries TRBV7-6 and TRBJ2-3, with a weak D call TRBD1 (5 bases). Germline assignment: CDR1 SGHVS and CDR2 FNYEAQ. V dropped 6 bases and J dropped 3 bases, with 13 bases sitting between them. The CDR3 covers 14 residues. This chain's CDR3 is CASRTRGPTDTQYF. As DNA, the CDR3 is TGTGCCAGCAGAACAAGGGGCCCGACAGATACGCAGTATTTT.

The chain links TRBV12-3 or TRBV12-4 to TRBJ2-6, with D uncertain. Trimming took off 5 bases at V and 0 bases at J, with 8 bases between the two ends. The CDR3 is 15 amino acids. The CDR3 here is CASSPRPSGANVLTF. CDR3 sequence (DNA): TGTGCCAGCAGTCCAAGACCCTCTGGGGCCAACGTCCTGACTTTC.

In this sample, this clonotype turned up many times. The V and J genes are TRBV12-3 or TRBV12-4 and TRBJ2-3, with D perhaps matching TRBD1 (8 bases). V was trimmed by 6 bases and J by 2 bases, leaving 12 bases between them. This CDR3 has 14 residues. The CDR3 coding sequence is TGTGCCAGCAGACAGGGGGGGGCCACAGATACGCAGTATTTT. Translating it yields CASRQGGATDTQYF.

A few counts support this clonotype. The chain links TRBV5-6 to TRBJ2-1; the D gene is possibly TRBD2 (6 bases). The V gene lost 5 bases and the J gene lost 10 bases, with 22 bases spanning the gap. Germline CDR1 SGHDT, CDR2 YYEEEE. The length of the CDR3 is 15 residues. CDR3 in DNA: TGTGCCAGCAGTAATAGCGGTCAGCTAGGTAGGGAGCAGTTCTTC. Residues: CASSNSGQLGREQFF.

This clonotype occurred many times. The chain is built from TRBV7-2 and TRBJ2-7; 9 positions agree with TRBD1. The CDR3 spans 14 residues. CDR1 is SGHTA and CDR2 is FQGNSA in the germline V gene. The V and J ends lost 1 base and 4 bases, in that order; junction bases with no gene match: 2. The CDR3 reads CASSLGQGGYEQYF. The CDR3 nucleotides are TGTGCCAGCAGCTTAGGACAGGGGGGTTACGAGCAGTACTTC.

This clonotype qualifies as medium-sized. V is TRBV18 and J is TRBJ2-1, with 11 bases identical to TRBD2. Trimming removed 0 bases from V and 6 bases from J; junction bases left unmatched: 4. The CDR3 loop spans 16 amino acids. CDR1 is KGHSH, CDR2 LQKENI, per germline. In DNA, the CDR3 is TGTGCCAGCTCACCACCGAGTCTAGCGGGGGGCAATGAGCAGTTCTTC. Its protein product is CASSPPSLAGGNEQFF.

This chain joins TRBV10-3 and TRBJ2-6; tentatively, D is TRBD2 (6 bases). Germline V gives CDR1 ENHRY, CDR2 SYGVKD. The ends were cut back, 4 bases at V and 0 bases at J, with 13 bases in the middle. This CDR3 spans 17 amino acids. The CDR3 sequence is CAISGAGGTSGANVLTF. The CDR3, as DNA: TGTGCCATCAGTGGAGCGGGTGGCACCTCTGGGGCCAACGTCCTGACTTTC.

The chain uses TRBV2 and TRBJ1-1; 7 positions match TRBD1. J gave up 4 bases and V 3 bases, and 14 bases lay outside the gene matches. The germline V gene has CDR1 SNHLY and CDR2 FYNNEI. The CDR3 spans 17 residues. CDR3 region: CASSDYGQVVFSTEAFF. CDR3 in DNA: TGTGCCAGCAGTGATTATGGACAGGTTGTTTTTAGCACTGAAGCTTTCTTT.

This clonotype was recorded many times. The chain uses TRBV6-5 and TRBJ1-5; 11 bases fit TRBD1. This CDR3 comprises 14 residues. V lost 8 bases, J lost 7 bases, and 7 bases stayed unmatched. The germline CDR1 and CDR2 sequences are MNHEY and SVGAGI. CDR3 protein: CASRTGGEDQPQHF. The DNA of the CDR3 is TGTGCCAGCCGGACAGGGGGCGAAGACCAGCCCCAGCATTTT.

The chain has TRBV6-6 and TRBJ2-1; tentative D call: TRBD2 (6 bases). The germline V and J ends were trimmed by 0 bases and 9 bases, with 18 bases remaining between them. This CDR3 is built from 16 residues. The germline gives CDR1 MNHNY, CDR2 SVGAGI (reference sequence). The CDR3 protein is CASSYSNPRLVVEQFF. The CDR3 DNA follows: TGTGCCAGCAGTTACTCGAATCCTAGACTAGTGGTTGAGCAGTTCTTC.

The V gene is TRBV29-1, the J gene TRBJ2-7; 9 nucleotides match TRBD1. Unmatched junction bases numbered 7, after V lost 7 bases and J lost 0 bases. The CDR3 runs 14 residues. The germline V gene encodes CDR1 SQVTM and CDR2 ANQGSEA. The CDR3 region is CSAKTGGSSYEQYF. As DNA, the CDR3 is TGCAGCGCTAAGACAGGGGGGAGCTCCTACGAGCAGTACTTC.